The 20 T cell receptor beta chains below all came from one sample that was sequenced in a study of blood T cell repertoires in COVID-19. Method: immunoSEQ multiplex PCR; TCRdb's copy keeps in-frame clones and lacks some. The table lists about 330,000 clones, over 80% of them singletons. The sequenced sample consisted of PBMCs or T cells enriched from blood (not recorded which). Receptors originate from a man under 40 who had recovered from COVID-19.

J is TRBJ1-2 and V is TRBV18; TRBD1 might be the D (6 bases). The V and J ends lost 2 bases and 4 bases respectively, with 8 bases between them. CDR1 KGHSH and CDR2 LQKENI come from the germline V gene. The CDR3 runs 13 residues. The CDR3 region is CASSPRDIYGYTF. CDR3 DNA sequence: TGTGCCAGCTCACCAAGGGACATCTATGGCTACACCTTC.

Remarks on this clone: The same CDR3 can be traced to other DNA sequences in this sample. CDR3 nucleotide sequence: TGTGCCAGTAGTATCGGGACAGGGGGTAATCAGCCCCAGCATTTT. It yields the protein CASSIGTGGNQPQHF. The chain combines TRBV19 with TRBJ1-5, with TRBD1 identical over 11 bases. Germline assignment: CDR1 LNHDA and CDR2 SQIVND (reference sequence). The CDR3 has 15 residues. J lost 4 bases, V lost 3 bases, and 2 bases had no gene match. Together with reference TRBV19 and TRBJ1-5, the CDR3 gives the full variable domain: DGGITQSPKYLFRKEGQNVTLSCEQNLNHDAMYWYRQDPGQGLRLIYYSQIVNDFQKGDIAEGYSVSREKKESFPLTVTSAQKNPTAFYLCASSIGTGGNQPQHFGDGTRLSIL.

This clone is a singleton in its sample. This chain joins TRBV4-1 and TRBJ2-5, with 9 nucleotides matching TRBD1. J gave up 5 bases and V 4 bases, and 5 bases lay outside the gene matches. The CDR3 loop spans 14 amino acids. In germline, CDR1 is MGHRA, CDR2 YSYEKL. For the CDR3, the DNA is TGCGCCAGCAGCCTTGGGACAGGGCGGGAGACCCAGTACTTC. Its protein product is CASSLGTGRETQYF.

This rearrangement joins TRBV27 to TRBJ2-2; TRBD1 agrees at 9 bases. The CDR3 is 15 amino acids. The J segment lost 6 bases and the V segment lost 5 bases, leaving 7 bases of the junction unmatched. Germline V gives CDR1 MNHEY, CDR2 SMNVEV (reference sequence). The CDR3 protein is CASSPDRGGSGELFF. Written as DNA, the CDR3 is TGTGCCAGCAGTCCGGACAGGGGAGGATCCGGGGAGCTGTTTTTT.

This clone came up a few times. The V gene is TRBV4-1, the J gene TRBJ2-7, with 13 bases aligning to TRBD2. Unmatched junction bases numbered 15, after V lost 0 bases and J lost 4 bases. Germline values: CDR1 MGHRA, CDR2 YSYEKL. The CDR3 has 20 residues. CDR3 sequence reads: CASSQDEPQTGLAGAYEQYF. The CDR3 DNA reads TGCGCCAGCAGCCAAGATGAGCCTCAAACAGGACTAGCGGGGGCATACGAGCAGTACTTC.

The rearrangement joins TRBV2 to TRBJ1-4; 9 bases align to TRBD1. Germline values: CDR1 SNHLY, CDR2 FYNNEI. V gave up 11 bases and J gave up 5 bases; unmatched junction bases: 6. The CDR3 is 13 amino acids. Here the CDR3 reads CACSGTGNEKLFF. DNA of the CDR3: TGTGCCTGCTCCGGGACAGGGAATGAAAAACTGTTTTTT. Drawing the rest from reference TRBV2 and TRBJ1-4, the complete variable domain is EPEVTQTPSHQVTQMGQEVILRCVPISNHLYFYWYRQILGQKVEFLVSFYNNEISEKSEIFDDQFSVERPDGSNFTLKIRSTKLEDSAMYFCACSGTGNEKLFFGSGTQLSVL.

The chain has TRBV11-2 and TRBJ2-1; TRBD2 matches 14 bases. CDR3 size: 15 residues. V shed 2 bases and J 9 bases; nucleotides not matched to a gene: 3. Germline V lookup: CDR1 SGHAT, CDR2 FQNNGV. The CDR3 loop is CASSLTGLAGVEQFF. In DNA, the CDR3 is TGTGCCAGCAGCTTAACGGGACTAGCGGGGGTTGAGCAGTTCTTC.

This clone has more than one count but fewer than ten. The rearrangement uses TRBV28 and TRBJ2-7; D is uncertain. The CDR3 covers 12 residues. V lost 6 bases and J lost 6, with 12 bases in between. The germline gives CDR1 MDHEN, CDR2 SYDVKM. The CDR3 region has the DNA TGTGCCAGCAGCCCCCAACTCATCGAGCAGTACTTC. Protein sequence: CASSPQLIEQYF.

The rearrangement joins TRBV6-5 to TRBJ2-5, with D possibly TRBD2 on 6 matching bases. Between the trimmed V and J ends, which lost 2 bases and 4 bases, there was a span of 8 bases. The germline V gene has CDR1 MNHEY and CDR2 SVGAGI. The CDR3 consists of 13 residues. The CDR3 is CASSYPGGETQYF. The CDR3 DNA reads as TGTGCCAGCAGTTACCCCGGGGGAGAGACCCAGTACTTC.

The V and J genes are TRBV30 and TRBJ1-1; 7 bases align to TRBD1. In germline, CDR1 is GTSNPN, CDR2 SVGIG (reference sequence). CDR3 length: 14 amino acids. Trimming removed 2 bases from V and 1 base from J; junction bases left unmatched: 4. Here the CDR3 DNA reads TGTGCCTGGAGTCGAGGGACAGCGAACACTGAAGCTTTCTTT. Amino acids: CAWSRGTANTEAFF.

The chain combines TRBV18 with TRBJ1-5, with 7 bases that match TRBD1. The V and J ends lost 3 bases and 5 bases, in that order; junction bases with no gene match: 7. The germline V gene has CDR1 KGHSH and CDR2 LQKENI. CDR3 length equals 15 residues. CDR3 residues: CASSPRTGFYQPQHF. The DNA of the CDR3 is TGTGCCAGCTCACCCAGGACAGGCTTTTATCAGCCCCAGCATTTT. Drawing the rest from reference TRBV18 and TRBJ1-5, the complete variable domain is NAGVMQNPRHLVRRRGQEARLRCSPMKGHSHVYWYRQLPEEGLKFMVYLQKENIIDESGMPKERFSAEFPKEGPSILRIQQVVRGDSAAYFCASSPRTGFYQPQHFGDGTRLSIL.

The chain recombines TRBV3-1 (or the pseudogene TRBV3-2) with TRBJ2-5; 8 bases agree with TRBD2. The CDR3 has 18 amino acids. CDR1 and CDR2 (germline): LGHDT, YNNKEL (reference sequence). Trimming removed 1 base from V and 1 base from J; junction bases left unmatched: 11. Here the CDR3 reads CASSQVGVGLGAQETQYF. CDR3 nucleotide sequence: TGTGCCAGCAGCCAAGTTGGTGTGGGACTAGGTGCCCAAGAGACCCAGTACTTC.

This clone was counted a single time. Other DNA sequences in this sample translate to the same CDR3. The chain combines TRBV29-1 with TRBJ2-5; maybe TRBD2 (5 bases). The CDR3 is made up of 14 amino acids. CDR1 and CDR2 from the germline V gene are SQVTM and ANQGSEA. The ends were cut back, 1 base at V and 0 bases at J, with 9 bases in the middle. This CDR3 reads CSVEGLDYQETQYF. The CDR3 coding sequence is TGCAGCGTTGAAGGACTGGACTACCAAGAGACCCAGTACTTC.

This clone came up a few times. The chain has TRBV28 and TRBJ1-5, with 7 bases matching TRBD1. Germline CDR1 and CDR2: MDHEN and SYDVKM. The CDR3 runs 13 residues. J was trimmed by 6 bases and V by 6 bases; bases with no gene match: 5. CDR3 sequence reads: CASRLTGTQPQHF. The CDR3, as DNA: TGTGCCAGCAGACTGACAGGGACTCAGCCCCAGCATTTT.

The CDR3 loop is CASNPGQINEQYF. CDR3 sequence (DNA): TGTGCCAGCAACCCGGGACAGATTAACGAGCAGTACTTC. V and J are TRBV28 and TRBJ2-7, with 7 bases aligning to TRBD1. The CDR3 has 13 amino acids. With V trimmed by 7 bases and J by 5 bases, 8 bases remained unmatched. CDR1 is MDHEN and CDR2 is SYDVKM in the germline V gene. The full variable domain, in which reference TRBV28 and TRBJ2-7 provide the parts outside the CDR3, is DVKVTQSSRYLVKRTGEKVFLECVQDMDHENMFWYRQDPGLGLRLIYFSYDVKMKEKGDIPEGYSVSREKKERFSLILESASTNQTSMYLCASNPGQINEQYFGPGTRLTVT.

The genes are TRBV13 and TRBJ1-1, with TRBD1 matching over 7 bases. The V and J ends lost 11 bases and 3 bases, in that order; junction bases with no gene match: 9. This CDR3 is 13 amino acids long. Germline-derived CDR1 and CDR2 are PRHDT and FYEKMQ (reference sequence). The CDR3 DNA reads TGTGCCGACTCCCAGGGGGAAGACACTGAAGCTTTCTTT. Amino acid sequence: CADSQGEDTEAFF.

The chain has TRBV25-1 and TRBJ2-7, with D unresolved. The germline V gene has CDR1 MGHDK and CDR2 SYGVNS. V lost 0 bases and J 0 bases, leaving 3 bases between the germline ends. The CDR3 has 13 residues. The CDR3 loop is CASSEYNSYEQYF. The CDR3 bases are TGTGCCAGCAGTGAATACAACTCCTACGAGCAGTACTTC.

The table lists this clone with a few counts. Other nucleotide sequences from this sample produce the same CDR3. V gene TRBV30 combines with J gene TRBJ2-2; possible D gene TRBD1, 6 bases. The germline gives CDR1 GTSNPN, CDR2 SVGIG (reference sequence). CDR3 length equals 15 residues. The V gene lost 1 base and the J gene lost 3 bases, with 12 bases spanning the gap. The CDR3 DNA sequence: TGTGCCTGGAGTGGTGGGGGCAGGTACACCGGGGAGCTGTTTTTT. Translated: CAWSGGGRYTGELFF. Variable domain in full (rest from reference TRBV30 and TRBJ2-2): SQTIHQWPATLVQPVGSPLSLECTVEGTSNPNLYWYRQAAGRGLQLLFYSVGIGQISSEVPQNLSASRPQDRQFILSSKKLLLSDSGFYLCAWSGGGRYTGELFFGEGSRLTVL.

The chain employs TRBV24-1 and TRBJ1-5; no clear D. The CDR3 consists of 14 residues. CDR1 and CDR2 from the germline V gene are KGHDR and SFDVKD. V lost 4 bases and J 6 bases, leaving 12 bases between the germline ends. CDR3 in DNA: TGTGCCACCAGTGACGGCCCTTGGAGTCAGCCCCAGCATTTT. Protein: CATSDGPWSQPQHF.

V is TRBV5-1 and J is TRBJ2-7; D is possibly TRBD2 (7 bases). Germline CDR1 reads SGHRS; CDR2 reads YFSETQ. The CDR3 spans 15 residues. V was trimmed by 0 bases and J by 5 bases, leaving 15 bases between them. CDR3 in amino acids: CASSLATQGGDEQYF. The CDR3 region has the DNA TGCGCCAGCAGCTTGGCCACACAGGGAGGGGACGAGCAGTACTTC. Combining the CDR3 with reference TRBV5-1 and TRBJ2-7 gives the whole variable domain KAGVTQTPRYLIKTRGQQVTLSCSPISGHRSVSWYQQTPGQGLQFLFEYFSETQRNKGNFPGRFSGRQFSNSRSEMNVSTLELGDSALYLCASSLATQGGDEQYFGPGTRLTVT.